This TCR beta chain is drawn from a study of OX40 agonist ivuxolimab in advanced cancers. Regarding the study as a whole: There were, on average, more expanded clones in CD8+ T cells than in CD4+. With doses of 0.1 to 3.0 mg/kg, CD4+ and CD8+ blood T cells had undergone clonal expansion by week 6.

As to this clone: Its antigen is not known.

The CDR3 sequence is 15 residues long. Germline loops: CDR1 LGHNA, CDR2 YSLEER. The V end lost 1 base, the J end lost 3 bases, and 11 bases lay between the germline ends. Profiled with immunoSEQ multiplex PCR; TCRdb holds only in-frame clones, not every one. Of tens of thousands of clones listed, approximately 81% are singletons. Here the sequenced sample was CD4+ or CD8+ T cells sorted from blood, taken in a trial of the OX40 agonist ivuxolimab. The sequence came from an adult with an advanced solid tumor such as melanoma, head and neck, liver or kidney cancer. V is TRBV4-3 and J is TRBJ2-3; the D gene is possibly TRBD2 (5 bases). The CDR3 DNA is TGCGCCAGCAGCCAAGCGGGAAAGATAACAGATACGCAGTATTTT. This sequence encodes CASSQAGKITDTQYF.